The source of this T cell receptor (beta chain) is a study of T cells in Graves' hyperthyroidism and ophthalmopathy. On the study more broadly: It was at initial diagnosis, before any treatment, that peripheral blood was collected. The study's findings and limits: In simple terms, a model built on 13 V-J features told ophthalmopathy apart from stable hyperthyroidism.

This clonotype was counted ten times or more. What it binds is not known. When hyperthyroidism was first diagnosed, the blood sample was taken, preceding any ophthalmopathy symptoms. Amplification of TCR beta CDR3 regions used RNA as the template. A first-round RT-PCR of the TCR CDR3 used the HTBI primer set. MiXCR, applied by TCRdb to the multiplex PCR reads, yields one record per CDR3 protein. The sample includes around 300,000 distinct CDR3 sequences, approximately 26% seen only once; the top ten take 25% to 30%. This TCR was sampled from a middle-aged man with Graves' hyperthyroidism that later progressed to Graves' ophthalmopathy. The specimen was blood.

Written as DNA, the CDR3 is TGTGCCAGCACCACCGAGGGAGGCGAGCAGTACTTC. Amino acids: CASTTEGGEQYF. The rearrangement joins TRBV7-9 to TRBJ2-7; the D gene is possibly TRBD2 (6 bases). The CDR3 consists of 12 residues. Germline lookup yields CDR1 SEHNR and CDR2 FQNEAQ (reference sequence). V lost 7 bases, J lost 6 bases, and 13 bases lay in between.